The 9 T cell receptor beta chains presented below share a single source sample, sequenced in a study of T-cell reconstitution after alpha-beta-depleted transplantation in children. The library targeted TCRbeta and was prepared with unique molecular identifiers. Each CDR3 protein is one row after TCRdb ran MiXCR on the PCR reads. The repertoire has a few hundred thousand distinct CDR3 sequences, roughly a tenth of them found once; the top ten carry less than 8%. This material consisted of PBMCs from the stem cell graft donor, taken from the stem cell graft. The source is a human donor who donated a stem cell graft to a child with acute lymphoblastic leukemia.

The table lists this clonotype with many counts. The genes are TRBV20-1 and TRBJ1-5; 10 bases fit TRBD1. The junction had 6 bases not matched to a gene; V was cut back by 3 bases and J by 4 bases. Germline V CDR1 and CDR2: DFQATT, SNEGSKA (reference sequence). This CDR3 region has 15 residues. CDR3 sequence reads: CSARAGQGWNQPQHF. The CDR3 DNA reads TGCAGTGCTAGGGCGGGACAGGGGTGGAATCAGCCCCAGCATTTT.

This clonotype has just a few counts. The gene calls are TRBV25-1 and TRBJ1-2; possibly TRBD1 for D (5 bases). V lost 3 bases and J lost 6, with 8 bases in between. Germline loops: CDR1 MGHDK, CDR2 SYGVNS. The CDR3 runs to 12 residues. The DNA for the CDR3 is TGTGCCAGCAGTGACAGGGAGGATGGCTACACCTTC. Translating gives CASSDREDGYTF.

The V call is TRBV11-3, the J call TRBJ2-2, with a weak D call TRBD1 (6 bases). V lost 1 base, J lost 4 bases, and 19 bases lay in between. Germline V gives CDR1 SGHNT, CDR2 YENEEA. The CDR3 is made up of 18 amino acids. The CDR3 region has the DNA TGTGCCAGCAGCTTAGTGTCTTTACCGGACAGATCCACCGGGGAGCTGTTTTTT. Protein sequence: CASSLVSLPDRSTGELFF.

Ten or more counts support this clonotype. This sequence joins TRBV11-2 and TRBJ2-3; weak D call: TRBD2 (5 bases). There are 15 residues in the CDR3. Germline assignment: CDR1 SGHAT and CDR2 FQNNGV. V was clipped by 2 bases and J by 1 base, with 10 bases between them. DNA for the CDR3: TGTGCCAGCAGCTTAAATCGGGGAGGCACAGATACGCAGTATTTT. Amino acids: CASSLNRGGTDTQYF.

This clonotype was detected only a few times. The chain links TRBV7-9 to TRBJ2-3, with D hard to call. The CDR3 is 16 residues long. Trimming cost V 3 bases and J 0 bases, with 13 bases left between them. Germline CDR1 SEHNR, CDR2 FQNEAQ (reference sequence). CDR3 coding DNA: TGTGCCAGCAGCTTCCTAGGAAAGACTAGCACAGATACGCAGTATTTT. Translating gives CASSFLGKTSTDTQYF.

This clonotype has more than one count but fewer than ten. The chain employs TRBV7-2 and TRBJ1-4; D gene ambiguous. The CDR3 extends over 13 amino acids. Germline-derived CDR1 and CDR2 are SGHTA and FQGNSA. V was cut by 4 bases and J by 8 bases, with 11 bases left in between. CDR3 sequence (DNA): TGTGCCAGCAGCTCGGATCCGGGGGAAAAACTGTTTTTT. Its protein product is CASSSDPGEKLFF.

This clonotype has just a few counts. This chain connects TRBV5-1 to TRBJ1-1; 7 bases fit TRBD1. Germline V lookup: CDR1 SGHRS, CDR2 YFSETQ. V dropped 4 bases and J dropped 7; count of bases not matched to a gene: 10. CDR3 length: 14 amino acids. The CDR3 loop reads CASSLTGVVGEAFF. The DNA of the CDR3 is TGCGCCAGCAGCCTCACAGGGGTGGTTGGTGAAGCTTTCTTT.

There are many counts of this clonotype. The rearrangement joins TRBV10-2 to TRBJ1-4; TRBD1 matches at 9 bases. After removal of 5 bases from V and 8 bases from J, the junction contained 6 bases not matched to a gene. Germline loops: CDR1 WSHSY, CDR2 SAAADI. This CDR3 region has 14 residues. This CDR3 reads CASSSQGAGEKLFF. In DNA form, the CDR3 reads TGCGCCAGCAGTTCACAGGGGGCAGGGGAAAAACTGTTTTTT.

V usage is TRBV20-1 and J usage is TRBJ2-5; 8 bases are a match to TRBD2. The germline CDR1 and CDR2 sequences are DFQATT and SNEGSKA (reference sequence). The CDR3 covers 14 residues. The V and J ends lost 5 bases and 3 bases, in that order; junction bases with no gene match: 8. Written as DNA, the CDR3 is TGCAGTGCTTCTACGATTAGCGGGGAAGAGACCCAGTACTTC. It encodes CSASTISGEETQYF.